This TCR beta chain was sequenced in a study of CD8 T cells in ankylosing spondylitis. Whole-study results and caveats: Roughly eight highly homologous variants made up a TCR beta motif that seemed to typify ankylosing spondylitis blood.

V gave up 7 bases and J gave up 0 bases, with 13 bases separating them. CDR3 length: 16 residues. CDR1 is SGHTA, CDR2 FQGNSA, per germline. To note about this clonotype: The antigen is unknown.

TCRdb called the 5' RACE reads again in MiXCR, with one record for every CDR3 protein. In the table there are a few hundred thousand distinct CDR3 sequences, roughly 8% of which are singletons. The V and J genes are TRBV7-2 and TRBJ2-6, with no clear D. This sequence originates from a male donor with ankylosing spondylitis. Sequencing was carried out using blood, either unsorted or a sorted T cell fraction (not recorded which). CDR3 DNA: TGTGCCAGCACCTCCCAGTGGAGCTCTGGGGCCAACGTCCTGACTTTC. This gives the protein CASTSQWSSGANVLTF.